The rows below give T cell receptor beta chains drawn from one sample of a study of blood T cell repertoires in COVID-19. Assay: immunoSEQ multiplex PCR; the TCRdb copy retains only in-frame clones and omits some. The sample lists around 27,000 clones, over 75% occurring once. Material for sequencing was peripheral blood. These receptors originate from a man in his fifties or sixties with acute or convalescent COVID-19. Both conserved end residues are part of each CDR3. D genes are given only for firm matches.

>.|TRBV5-1|TRBJ1-1
CASSLDPRATEAFF
>TRBD1|TRBV7-2|TRBJ2-1
CASSFPWEGGEQFF
>.|TRBV29-1|TRBJ2-5
CSVEGRVGTQYF
>.|TRBV7-8|TRBJ1-5
CASSLRAGDSNQPQHF
>.|TRBV27|TRBJ1-5
CASSLRGNQPQHF
>.|TRBV7-8|TRBJ2-7
CASSPNSYEQYF
>TRBD1|TRBV6-5|TRBJ1-5
CASRKGQGNQPQHF
>TRBD1|TRBV27|TRBJ2-1
CASSFRGSSYNEQFF
>.|TRBV18|TRBJ2-1
CASSRRTMEDEQFF
>TRBD2|TRBV11-1|TRBJ2-5
CASSLGPAGVETQYF
>.|TRBV19|TRBJ2-3
CASSIGEPRTDTQYF
>TRBD1|TRBV29-1|TRBJ2-2
CSVEAVGQRNTGELFF
>.|TRBV19|TRBJ1-1
CASSIGGSGRMNTEAFF
>TRBD2|TRBV7-2|TRBJ2-5
CASSLWGLAGGQETQYF
>.|TRBV5-8|TRBJ2-7
CASSPPRSGSDEQYF
>.|TRBV9|TRBJ2-3
CASSQRGDIPSTDTQYF
>.|TRBV4-2|TRBJ2-1
CASSQDRGHRYEQFF
>TRBD1|TRBV28|TRBJ2-4
CASRRTGPFSIAKNIQYF
>TRBD1|TRBV2|TRBJ2-5
CASEDTGQTETQYF
>.|TRBV5-1|TRBJ1-2
CASSLARKGGTDYGYTF
>.|TRBV7-6|TRBJ2-1
CASSFGDNEQFF
>.|TRBV19|TRBJ1-1
CASSSRGTEAFF
>.|TRBV5-1|TRBJ2-7
CASSLDLTQQYF
>.|TRBV6-5|TRBJ2-7
CASSYSSRPLGQYF
>.|TRBV29-1|TRBJ2-5
CSVEDRNGRVGNVRAQYF
>.|TRBV5-8|TRBJ1-6
CASSLERNSPLHF
>.|TRBV11-2|TRBJ1-3
CASSTQADVSGNTIYF
>.|TRBV3-1/TRBV3-2|TRBJ2-1
CASSQGGHSGNEQFF